This TCR beta chain stems from a study of OX40 agonist ivuxolimab in advanced cancers. Profiling relied on immunoSEQ multiplex PCR, and the TCRdb table lists in-frame clones only, not all of them. The table records 85,000 to 100,000 clones, roughly 91% of them present only once. CDR1 ENHRY and CDR2 SYGVKD come from the germline V gene. This CDR3 has 14 residues. Trimming cost V 7 bases and J 6 bases; bases outside gene matches: 6. The sequences come from CD4+ or CD8+ T cells sorted from blood, collected in a trial of the OX40 agonist ivuxolimab. This sequence originates from an adult with an advanced solid tumor such as melanoma, head and neck, liver or kidney cancer. The V and J genes are TRBV10-3 and TRBJ2-1; 10 positions match TRBD2. The CDR3 DNA follows: TGTGCCATCAAGGGGGCTAGCGGGGGCAATGAGCAGTTCTTC. Translating gives CAIKGASGGNEQFF.